Listed below are T cell receptor beta chains from one sample, sequenced in a study of OX40 agonist ivuxolimab in advanced cancers. The assay was immunoSEQ multiplex PCR, and TCRdb's table has in-frame clones only and misses some. The sample yields roughly 62,000 clones, 91% seen once. Here the sequenced sample was CD4+ or CD8+ T cells sorted from blood, taken in a trial of the OX40 agonist ivuxolimab. These TCRs come from an adult with an advanced solid tumor such as melanoma, head and neck, liver or kidney cancer. Both conserved end residues are part of each CDR3. The order of the fields is J gene, D gene, V gene, clone size, CDR3 DNA, CDR3 protein. A D gene is named only where the DNA matches it firmly. Only some rows state a clone size, as once, few, many or a class for expanded clones.

TRBJ1-4,-,TRBV30,-,TGTGCCTGGAGTTCGACTACGCAGGCAAAACTGTTTTTT,CAWSSTTQAKLFF
TRBJ2-5,TRBD2,TRBV7-6,-,TGTGCCAGCAGCCCCGACACCCGGGGGGTCGTAGAGACCCAGTACTTC,CASSPDTRGVVETQYF
TRBJ2-1,TRBD2,TRBV4-3,-,TGCGCCAGCAGCCCCCTTCTAGCGGGAGTGGATGAGCAGTTCTTC,CASSPLLAGVDEQFF
TRBJ2-1,-,TRBV7-2,-,TGTGCCAGCAGCTTCCCAGGCTACAATGAGCAGTTCTTC,CASSFPGYNEQFF
TRBJ2-7,-,TRBV6-1,-,TGTGCCAGCAGGGGCGAAAGCTCCTACGAGCAGTACTTC,CASRGESSYEQYF
TRBJ1-1,-,TRBV6-6,few,TGTGCCAGCAGTTACGTGAACACTGAAGCTTTCTTT,CASSYVNTEAFF
TRBJ2-5,-,TRBV5-1,-,TGCGCCAGCAGCCTAGCAGTGATGGGACTCCAGTACCAAGAGACCCAGTACTTC,CASSLAVMGLQYQETQYF
TRBJ2-7,TRBD2,TRBV11-2,-,TGTGCCAGCAGCCGACTAGCGGGAGCCTACGAGCAGTACTTC,CASSRLAGAYEQYF
TRBJ2-3,TRBD2,TRBV28,-,TGTGCCAGCAGTTTACCCGGGCTAGCGGGAGGGGAAGATACGCAGTATTTT,CASSLPGLAGGEDTQYF
TRBJ2-1,-,TRBV5-6,-,TGTGCCAGCAGCTCTAGCGTCTACAATGAGCAGTTCTTC,CASSSSVYNEQFF
TRBJ2-7,-,TRBV20-1,few,TGCAGTGCCCGATTAGTTTACGAGCAGTACTTC,CSARLVYEQYF
TRBJ2-7,-,TRBV9,-,TGTGCCAGCAGCGTAGGTTCTAGCGACTACGAGCAGTACTTC,CASSVGSSDYEQYF
TRBJ1-1,-,TRBV18,-,TGTGCCAGCTCACCCCCAGGTCAGACTAATGAAGCTTTCTTT,CASSPPGQTNEAFF
TRBJ2-1,TRBD2,TRBV2,-,TGTGCCAGCAGTGATTATGTGGGACTGTCGGGAGGGGCCAATGAGCAGTTCTTC,CASSDYVGLSGGANEQFF
TRBJ2-5,TRBD2,TRBV7-8,-,TGTGCCAGCACCCCCGGGGGGGGAGAGACCCAGTACTTC,CASTPGGGETQYF
TRBJ1-4,-,TRBV6-1,-,TGTGCCAGCATAGGTATGGACGAAAAACTGTTTTTT,CASIGMDEKLFF
TRBJ2-1,TRBD2,TRBV27,-,TGTGCCAGCGGACTAGCGGGAACCCCCTACAATGAGCAGTTCTTC,CASGLAGTPYNEQFF
TRBJ2-6,-,TRBV10-3,-,TGTGCCATCAGTGGGGCTGATAGTAGCTCTGGGGCCAACGTCCTGACTTTC,CAISGADSSSGANVLTF
TRBJ2-1,-,TRBV9,-,TGTGCCAGCAGCGTAGCAGGGAGTCCCTACAATGAGCAGTTCTTC,CASSVAGSPYNEQFF
TRBJ2-1,TRBD1,TRBV7-9,-,TGTGCCAGCAGCCCTGGACAGGCCCAGGATGAGCAGTTCTTC,CASSPGQAQDEQFF
TRBJ2-1,TRBD2,TRBV10-3,-,TGTGCCATCAAGGGCGGGAGTGACAATGAGCAGTTCTTC,CAIKGGSDNEQFF
TRBJ1-5,-,TRBV10-1,-,TGCGCCAGCAGTGTAGTGGATTTCAGCAATCAGCCCCAGCATTTT,CASSVVDFSNQPQHF
TRBJ2-5,-,TRBV5-1,-,TGCGCCAGCAGCTTGGCAGGGGTGGAGACCCAGTACTTC,CASSLAGVETQYF
TRBJ2-2,-,TRBV27,-,TGTGCCAGCGGCCTATGGGGGGCTGCGGGCACCGGGGAGCTGTTTTTT,CASGLWGAAGTGELFF
TRBJ2-7,TRBD2,TRBV28,-,TGTGCCAGCAGTTTTCGAGCGGGAGTGTTGAACGAGCAGTACTTC,CASSFRAGVLNEQYF